These 6 T cell receptor beta chains share one sample of origin, sequenced in a study of PD-L1 blockade in urothelial cancer. This table comes from immunoSEQ multiplex PCR, and its TCRdb copy is limited to in-frame clones, with some not included. Of tens of thousands of clones listed, approximately 80% are singletons. This material consisted of PBMCs, taken around atezolizumab (anti-PD-L1) treatment. The receptors stem from an older man with urothelial cancer.

This clone came up a few times. The V call is TRBV11-1, the J call TRBJ2-3; no clear D gene. V was trimmed by 2 bases and J by 3 bases, leaving 9 bases between them. Germline CDR1 and CDR2: SGHAT and FQDESV (reference sequence). CDR3 length: 14 amino acids. The CDR3 sequence: CASSLQVSTDTQYF. In nucleotides, the CDR3 is TGTGCCAGCAGCTTACAGGTCTCTACAGATACGCAGTATTTT. The entire variable domain, with the rest obtained from reference TRBV11-1 and TRBJ2-3, is as follows: EAEVAQSPRYKITEKSQAVAFWCDPISGHATLYWYRQILGQGPELLVQFQDESVVDDSQLPKDRFSAERLKGVDSTLKIQPAELGDSAMYLCASSLQVSTDTQYFGPGTRLTVL.

The V and J genes are TRBV28 and TRBJ2-5, with 10 bases identical to TRBD2. The germline CDR1 and CDR2 sequences are MDHEN and SYDVKM. The CDR3 covers 14 residues. Losses at the gene ends were 6 bases for V and 7 bases for J; bases not matched to a gene: 8. The CDR3 loop reads CASRLLAGEGTQYF. The CDR3 DNA reads TGTGCCAGCAGGCTCCTAGCGGGAGAAGGGACCCAGTACTTC.

This chain joins TRBV6-6 and TRBJ2-3; TRBD2 matches 10 bases. V lost 8 bases to trimming and J lost 3 bases; unmatched junction nucleotides: 8. Germline V gene data show CDR1 as MNHNY and CDR2 as SVGAGI (reference sequence). The CDR3 runs 15 residues. The CDR3 region has the DNA TGTGCCAGCTCAGCGGGAGGGCCGGGTACAGATACGCAGTATTTT. It translates to CASSAGGPGTDTQYF.

The CDR3 DNA follows: TGTGCCAGCAGCCAAAGACTAGCGGGAGGGGCAGAGACCCAGTACTTC. Translating it yields CASSQRLAGGAETQYF. The chain combines TRBV5-4 with TRBJ2-5; 14 nucleotides agree with TRBD2. The length of the CDR3 is 16 residues. With V trimmed by 4 bases and J by 4 bases, 6 bases remained unmatched. Germline V gene lookup returns CDR1 SGHNT and CDR2 YYREEE (reference sequence).

This clone was counted only a few times. The V gene is TRBV28, the J gene TRBJ2-3; D may be TRBD1 (6 bases). The ends were cut back, 6 bases at V and 1 base at J, with 11 bases in the middle. This CDR3 has 14 amino acids. The germline V gene encodes CDR1 MDHEN and CDR2 SYDVKM. The CDR3 coding sequence is TGTGCCAGCAGCCACCGACAGGGCACAGATACGCAGTATTTT. This codes for CASSHRQGTDTQYF.

The chain has TRBV21-1 and TRBJ1-1; TRBD1 is taken as the D call from the table, unchecked against the DNA. TRBV21-1 is shown as a pseudogene. This CDR3 spans 16 amino acids. As DNA, the CDR3 is TGTGCCAGCAGCATGGGACAGGGGGTGTTAAGGACTGAAGCTTTCTTT. Translation gives CASSMGQGVLRTEAFF.